This TCR beta chain is from a study of cytomegalovirus exposure and HLA in healthy donors. Both 60 Vbeta primers and 13 Jbeta primers went into the PCR. Method: immunoSEQ multiplex PCR; TCRdb's copy keeps in-frame clones and lacks some. The table records about 130,000 clones, around 67% of them present only once. General observations from the study: A later analysis showed HLA-associated TCR beta chains outstripping equally common others in clonal expansion. Presence/absence results assume similar sequencing depth per donor, which may not hold.

Germline V gives CDR1 MDHEN, CDR2 SYDVKM. The CDR3 has 14 residues. The V gene lost 8 bases and the J gene lost 5 bases, with 19 bases spanning the gap. Details on this clone: Its antigen is unidentified.

Sequences were obtained from PBMCs. The sequence came from a middle-aged woman in good health and CMV-seropositive. V usage is TRBV28 and J usage is TRBJ2-7; D is possibly TRBD2 (6 bases). The CDR3 nucleotides are TGTGCCAGCTCCGTTGGCCGCGGGATTCACGAGCAGTACTTC. Protein: CASSVGRGIHEQYF.